The following is a TCR beta chain sequence with its context. Trimming cost V 1 base and J 4 bases, with 6 bases left between them. CDR1 is SGHRS and CDR2 is YFSETQ in the germline V gene. This CDR3 comprises 12 residues. The data are from a study of T cells after somatic rescue of genetic block. Repertoires were generated with immunoSEQ multiplex PCR, while TCRdb's copy carries only in-frame clones and drops some. The profile shows about 72,000 clones, approximately 91% of them singletons. The receptor comes from a man younger than 45. The sample was peripheral blood mononuclear cells (PBMCs). This chain joins TRBV5-1 and TRBJ2-7; the D gene is possibly TRBD2 (6 bases). CDR3: CASSLSGYEQYF. CDR3 nucleotides: TGCGCCAGCAGCTTGAGCGGGTACGAGCAGTACTTC.